This T cell receptor beta chain appears in the sequencing data of a study of post-analysis software for immune sequencing data. Regarding the study as a whole: A handful of TRBV segments were significantly more frequent in patients than in controls. TRBV5-6, TRBV5-1 and TRBV20-1 were among these segments.

The CDR3 sequence is 15 residues long. V dropped 6 bases and J dropped 10 bases, with 22 bases sitting between them. In its sample, this clonotype was seen a few times. The antigen remains undetermined. The TCR beta cDNA libraries contained unique molecular identifiers. TCRdb used MiXCR to reprocess the PCR reads, holding one entry per CDR3 protein. Of 700,000 to 800,000 distinct CDR3 sequences in the sample, roughly 29% were seen once. The specimen was blood. The TCR comes from a girl aged 10-17 years with multiple sclerosis. V is TRBV12-3 or TRBV12-4 and J is TRBJ2-1, with a tentative D call TRBD1 (5 bases). The CDR3 region is CASSPRSYGAVEQFF. Written as DNA, the CDR3 is TGTGCCAGCAGCCCCCGTTCGTATGGGGCGGTGGAGCAGTTCTTC.